The next 18 T cell receptor beta chains were all read from a single sample in a study of T cell responses to AZD1222 COVID-19 vaccine listed by TCRdb under 2021. The library relied on the immunoSEQ multiplex PCR assay. TCRdb's version of the immuneACCESS table is confined to in-frame rearrangements and falls short of the full clone set. An unresolved V gene accounts for under half of the shortfall where checked; the remainder is of unknown origin. Across this sample there are 100,000 to 150,000 clones, with around 90% seen only once. In total, the top ten clones hold approximately 1.5% of the sample. This specimen's time point label, interpreted: baseline before first vaccination. This specimen consisted of peripheral blood, obtained on day 0 of AZD1222 vaccination. The receptors were sampled from an adult in good health.

The rearrangement joins TRBV4-3 to TRBJ1-2; 10 bases line up with TRBD1. The CDR3 length is 15 residues. V was pared by 2 bases and J by 4 bases, with 4 bases of the junction left unmatched. Per the germline V gene, CDR1 is LGHNA and CDR2 is YSLEER. The CDR3 is CASSQRDRGAYGYTF. The CDR3 DNA sequence: TGCGCCAGCAGCCAAAGGGACAGGGGAGCCTATGGCTACACCTTC.

The gene calls are TRBV2 and TRBJ1-1, with D uncertain. Looked up from germline, CDR1 is SNHLY and CDR2 is FYNNEI. Trimming left V 3 bases short and J 3 bases short, with 8 bases between. The CDR3 is 13 amino acids. CDR3 nucleotide sequence: TGTGCCAGCAGTGAGGGCGGGCACACTGAAGCTTTCTTT. This sequence encodes CASSEGGHTEAFF.

The chain has TRBV28 and TRBJ1-1; the D is unclear. CDR3 length: 14 amino acids. Trimming shortened V by 4 bases and J by 1 base, and 10 bases separated the two germline ends. Germline CDR1 MDHEN, CDR2 SYDVKM. The CDR3 DNA sequence: TGTGCCAGCAGTTCCCCTCACGGGAACACTGAAGCTTTCTTT. Translated, it gives CASSSPHGNTEAFF.

The V and J genes are TRBV28 and TRBJ2-3; no clear D. Looked up from germline, CDR1 is MDHEN and CDR2 is SYDVKM. V shed 8 bases and J shed 11 bases, with 11 bases lying between them. The CDR3 has 10 residues. CDR3 sequence (DNA): TGTGCCAGCCTTGGGTTGGGGCAGTATTTT. Amino acids: CASLGLGQYF.

The chain couples TRBV19 to TRBJ2-7, with D perhaps TRBD2 (5 bases). CDR3 length equals 13 residues. V lost 3 bases and J lost 3, with 9 bases in between. CDR1 is LNHDA and CDR2 is SQIVND in the germline V gene (reference sequence). The CDR3 region has the DNA TGTGCCAGTAGTATGCCCGCGGGCTACGAGCAGTACTTC. It specifies CASSMPAGYEQYF.

The rearrangement links TRBV28 to TRBJ1-5, with D possibly matching TRBD1 (5 bases). The CDR3 totals 13 residues. Germline lookup yields CDR1 MDHEN and CDR2 SYDVKM. Between the trimmed V and J ends, which lost 3 bases and 7 bases, there was a span of 10 bases. CDR3 sequence reads: CASSLGVSQPQHF. Here the CDR3 DNA reads TGTGCCAGCAGTTTGGGGGTAAGCCAGCCCCAGCATTTT.

The V call is TRBV6-5, the J call TRBJ1-1, with a tentative D call TRBD1 (5 bases). V lost 5 bases, J lost 5 bases, and 9 bases lay in between. This CDR3 is built from 12 residues. Germline lookup yields CDR1 MNHEY and CDR2 SVGAGI. CDR3 sequence: CASSRGETEAFF. CDR3 sequence (DNA): TGTGCCAGCAGTAGGGGAGAGACTGAAGCTTTCTTT.

CDR3 sequence reads: CASSLTHRDLYGYTF. The DNA of the CDR3 is TGTGCCAGCAGTTTAACCCACAGGGACCTCTATGGCTACACCTTC. The gene calls are TRBV28 and TRBJ1-2, with D maybe TRBD1 (6 bases). The CDR3 consists of 15 residues. Trimming removed 2 bases at V and 4 bases at J, with 14 bases between. The germline V gene encodes CDR1 MDHEN and CDR2 SYDVKM.

V gene TRBV6-5 combines with J gene TRBJ2-7; 7 bases align to TRBD1. The CDR3 is 13 amino acids. V was clipped by 6 bases and J by 7 bases; unmatched bases: 9. Germline values: CDR1 MNHEY, CDR2 SVGAGI. The CDR3 protein is CASSRDSRLEQYF. The CDR3 region has the DNA TGTGCCAGCAGCAGGGACAGTAGGTTAGAGCAGTACTTC.

This chain connects TRBV7-8 to TRBJ2-7; unclear D gene. CDR1 and CDR2 from the germline V gene are SGHVS and FQNEAQ. The CDR3 is 16 residues long. Trimming removed 1 base at V and 3 bases at J, with 16 bases between. This CDR3 is CASSLVTTSFLYEQYF. The CDR3 bases are TGTGCCAGCAGCTTAGTGACAACATCTTTTCTCTACGAGCAGTACTTC.

The chain has TRBV29-1 and TRBJ2-2, with TRBD2 matching 10 bases. The V gene's germline CDR1 is SQVTM and CDR2 ANQGSEA. With 1 base clipped from V and 10 bases from J, the junction kept 12 bases outside the gene matches. The CDR3 runs 16 residues. The CDR3 loop is CSVEGFASGRAEELFF. The CDR3 bases are TGCAGCGTTGAAGGTTTCGCTAGCGGGAGAGCGGAGGAGCTGTTTTTT.

This chain joins TRBV9 and TRBJ2-3; the D gene is possibly TRBD1 (5 bases). This CDR3 has 13 residues. The V end was cut by 0 bases, the J end by 11 bases, with 13 bases between. Germline CDR1 is SGDLS and CDR2 is YYNGEE. The CDR3 DNA reads as TGTGCCAGCAGCGTAGAGGGGTGGGCTGTGCAGTATTTT. This translates into CASSVEGWAVQYF. Full variable domain (missing parts from reference TRBV9 and TRBJ2-3): DSGVTQTPKHLITATGQRVTLRCSPRSGDLSVYWYQQSLDQGLQFLIQYYNGEERAKGNILERFSAQQFPDLHSELNLSSLELGDSALYFCASSVEGWAVQYFGPGTRLTVL.

The V gene is TRBV6-5, the J gene TRBJ1-1; D remains ambiguous. The CDR3 consists of 13 residues. With 5 bases removed from V and 1 base from J, the gap between germline ends came to 8 bases. Germline V lookup: CDR1 MNHEY, CDR2 SVGAGI. This CDR3 is CASSHGRNTEAFF. In DNA, the CDR3 is TGTGCCAGCAGTCACGGACGGAACACTGAAGCTTTCTTT.

V and J are TRBV30 and TRBJ2-1, with TRBD2 matching over 10 bases. The CDR3 loop spans 18 amino acids. With V trimmed by 0 bases and J by 4 bases, 12 bases remained unmatched. From germline, CDR1 is GTSNPN and CDR2 SVGIG (reference sequence). CDR3 in DNA: TGTGCCTGGAGTGTACGGCTAGCGGGAGTTCTCCCTTACAATGAGCAGTTCTTC. As protein: CAWSVRLAGVLPYNEQFF.

This chain connects TRBV27 to TRBJ2-3; D call uncertain. Germline CDR1 reads MNHEY; CDR2 reads SMNVEV (reference sequence). The CDR3 runs 15 residues. With 2 bases removed from V and 5 bases from J, the gap between germline ends came to 14 bases. In nucleotides, the CDR3 is TGTGCCAGCAGTTTAAGAGGAGTAGAAGTAGATACGCAGTATTTT. Its protein product is CASSLRGVEVDTQYF.

This clone was picked up a small number of times. The rearrangement joins TRBV5-6 to TRBJ2-7; D unresolved. V shed 0 bases and J shed 2 bases, with 6 bases lying between them. In germline, CDR1 is SGHDT, CDR2 YYEEEE. The CDR3 contains 13 residues. DNA for the CDR3: TGTGCCAGCAGCTTGGTCCCGACCTACGAGCAGTACTTC. This sequence encodes CASSLVPTYEQYF.

CDR3 in amino acids: CASSQMGGTEAFF. In nucleotides, the CDR3 is TGTGCCAGTAGTCAAATGGGGGGGACTGAAGCTTTCTTT. This chain uses TRBV19 with TRBJ1-1, with D tentatively TRBD1 (5 bases). CDR1 is LNHDA, CDR2 SQIVND, per germline (reference sequence). The CDR3 length is 13 residues. Trimming removed 5 bases from V and 5 bases from J, with 12 bases in between.

This clone was detected only once. This chain connects TRBV6-5 to TRBJ1-1, with D maybe TRBD1 (5 bases). Trimming shortened V by 0 bases and J by 2 bases, and 10 bases separated the two germline ends. This CDR3 comprises 15 residues. CDR1 and CDR2 (germline): MNHEY, SVGAGI. Here the CDR3 DNA reads TGTGCCAGCAGTTACTCGGGGCAGCTAAACACTGAAGCTTTCTTT. It is translated as CASSYSGQLNTEAFF.